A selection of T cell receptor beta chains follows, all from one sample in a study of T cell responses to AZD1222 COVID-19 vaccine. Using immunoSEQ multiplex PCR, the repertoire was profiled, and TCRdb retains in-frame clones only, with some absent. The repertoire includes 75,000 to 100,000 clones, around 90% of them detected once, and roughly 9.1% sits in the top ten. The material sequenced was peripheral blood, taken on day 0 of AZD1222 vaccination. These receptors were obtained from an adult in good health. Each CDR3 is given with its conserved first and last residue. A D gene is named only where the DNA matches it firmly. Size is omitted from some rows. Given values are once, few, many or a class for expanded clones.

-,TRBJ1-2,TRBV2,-,CASSEFESFRYGYTF,TGTGCCAGCAGTGAGTTCGAGAGCTTCAGATATGGCTACACCTTC
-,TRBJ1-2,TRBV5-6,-,CASSSQGPGYTF,TGTGCCAGCAGCTCCCAGGGGCCTGGCTACACCTTC
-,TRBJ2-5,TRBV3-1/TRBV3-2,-,CASTYLLSQETQYF,TGTGCCAGCACTTATCTACTTAGCCAAGAGACCCAGTACTTC
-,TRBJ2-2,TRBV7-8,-,CASSFMGVGGELFF,TGTGCCAGCAGCTTTATGGGCGTTGGCGGGGAGCTGTTTTTT
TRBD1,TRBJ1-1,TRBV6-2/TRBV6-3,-,CASSYSAGGTEAFF,TGTGCCAGCAGTTACTCAGCAGGGGGCACTGAAGCTTTCTTT
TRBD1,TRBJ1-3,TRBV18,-,CASSPPGRAGGSGNTIYF,TGTGCCAGCTCACCACCTGGTAGGGCAGGGGGCTCTGGAAACACCATATATTTT
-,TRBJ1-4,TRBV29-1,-,CSATGRANEKLFF,TGCAGCGCCACCGGACGGGCTAATGAAAAACTGTTTTTT
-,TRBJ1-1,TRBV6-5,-,CASSSEAFF,TGTGCCAGCAGTTCTGAAGCTTTCTTT
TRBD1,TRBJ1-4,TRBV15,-,CATSRAGTGYEKLFF,TGTGCCACCAGCAGGGCCGGGACAGGGTATGAAAAACTGTTTTTT
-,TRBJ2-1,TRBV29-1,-,CSVASDNEQFF,TGCAGCGTTGCCAGCGACAATGAGCAGTTCTTC
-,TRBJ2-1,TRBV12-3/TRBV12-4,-,CASSLGGDEQFF,TGTGCCAGCAGTTTAGGGGGGGATGAGCAGTTCTTC
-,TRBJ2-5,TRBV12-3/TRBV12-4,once,CASSPGLGETQYF,TGTGCCAGCAGCCCCGGCCTAGGGGAGACCCAGTACTTC
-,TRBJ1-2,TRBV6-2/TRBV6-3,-,CASSYGGDPLGGYTF,TGTGCCAGCAGTTACGGAGGGGACCCTCTGGGCGGCTACACCTTC
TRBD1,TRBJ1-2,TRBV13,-,CASSIGQGNYGYTF,TGTGCCAGCAGCATCGGACAGGGGAACTATGGCTACACCTTC
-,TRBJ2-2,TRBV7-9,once,CASSLRRADTGELFF,TGTGCCAGCAGCTTGAGGAGGGCGGATACCGGGGAGCTGTTTTTT
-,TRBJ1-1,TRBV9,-,CASSVVVNTEAFF,TGTGCCAGCAGCGTAGTTGTGAACACTGAAGCTTTCTTT
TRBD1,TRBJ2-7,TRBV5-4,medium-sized,CASSTDGQDYEQYF,TGTGCCAGCAGCACGGACGGACAGGACTACGAGCAGTACTTC
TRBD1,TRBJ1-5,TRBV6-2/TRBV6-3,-,CASSYIPLRTGLNQPQHF,TGTGCCAGCAGTTACATTCCCCTCAGGACAGGGCTTAATCAGCCCCAGCATTTT
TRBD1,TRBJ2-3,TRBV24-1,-,CATSEVTGPSTDTQYF,TGTGCCACCAGTGAGGTGACAGGGCCTAGCACAGATACGCAGTATTTT
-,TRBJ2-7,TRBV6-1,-,CASSPTSYEQYF,TGTGCCAGCAGCCCCACATCCTACGAGCAGTACTTC
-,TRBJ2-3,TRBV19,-,CASSMVPSTDTQYF,TGTGCCAGTAGTATGGTCCCCAGCACAGATACGCAGTATTTT
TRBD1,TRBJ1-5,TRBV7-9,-,CASSLVGQGNQPQHF,TGTGCCAGCAGCTTAGTGGGACAGGGGAATCAGCCCCAGCATTTT
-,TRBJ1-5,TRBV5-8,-,CASSLEENQPQHF,TGTGCCAGCAGCTTGGAGGAGAATCAGCCCCAGCATTTT
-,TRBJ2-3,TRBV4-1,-,CASSPQAGLTDTQYF,TGCGCCAGCAGCCCCCAGGCGGGGCTGACAGATACGCAGTATTTT
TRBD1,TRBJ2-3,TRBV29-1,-,CSAQPSGTGLTDTQYF,TGCAGCGCCCAGCCCTCCGGGACAGGGCTTACAGATACGCAGTATTTT
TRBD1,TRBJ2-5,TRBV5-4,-,CASSSQGVQETQYF,TGTGCCAGCAGCTCCCAGGGGGTCCAAGAGACCCAGTACTTC
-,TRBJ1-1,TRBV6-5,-,CASSYSENTEAFF,TGTGCCAGCAGTTACTCTGAGAACACTGAAGCTTTCTTT
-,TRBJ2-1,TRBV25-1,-,CASGDSSLGAEVEQFF,TGTGCCAGCGGGGACTCGAGTTTAGGGGCCGAGGTTGAGCAGTTCTTC
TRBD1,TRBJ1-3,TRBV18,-,CASSTGGGDTIYF,TGTGCCAGCTCGACAGGGGGTGGAGACACCATATATTTT
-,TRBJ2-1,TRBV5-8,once,CASSSLRFDFYNEQFF,TGTGCCAGCAGCTCCCTCCGCTTTGACTTCTACAATGAGCAGTTCTTC
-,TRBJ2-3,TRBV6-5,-,CASRGTKTDTQYF,TGTGCCAGCCGAGGGACAAAGACAGATACGCAGTATTTT
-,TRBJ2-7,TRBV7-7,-,CASSSGSEQYF,TGTGCTAGCAGTTCAGGGAGCGAGCAGTACTTC
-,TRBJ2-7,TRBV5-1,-,CASSYNDGYEQYF,TGCGCCAGCAGCTATAACGATGGCTACGAGCAGTACTTC
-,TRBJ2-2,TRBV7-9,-,CASSLAGTGELFF,TGTGCCAGCAGCTTAGCGGGGACCGGGGAGCTGTTTTTT
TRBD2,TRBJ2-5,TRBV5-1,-,CASSLAQLAGDQETQYF,TGCGCCAGCAGCTTGGCACAGCTAGCGGGGGACCAAGAGACCCAGTACTTC
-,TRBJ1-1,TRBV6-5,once,CASSYSGVTEAFF,TGTGCCAGCAGTTACAGCGGGGTCACTGAAGCTTTCTTT
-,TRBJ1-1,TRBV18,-,CASSQGRTEAFF,TGTGCCAGCTCACAGGGTCGCACTGAAGCTTTCTTT
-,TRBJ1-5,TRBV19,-,CASTPYSNQPQHF,TGTGCCAGTACCCCGTATAGCAATCAGCCCCAGCATTTT
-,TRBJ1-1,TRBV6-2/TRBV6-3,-,CASSPLSSEAFF,TGTGCCAGCAGTCCCCTTTCATCTGAAGCTTTCTTT
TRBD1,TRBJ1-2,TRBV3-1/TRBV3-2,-,CASSRTGGDGYTF,TGTGCCAGCAGCCGTACAGGGGGCGATGGCTACACCTTC
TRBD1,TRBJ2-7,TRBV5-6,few,CASSRGQGYEQYF,TGTGCCAGCAGCAGGGGACAGGGCTACGAGCAGTACTTC
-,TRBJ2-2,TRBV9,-,CASSVEGRDTGELFF,TGTGCCAGCAGCGTAGAAGGGCGGGACACCGGGGAGCTGTTTTTT
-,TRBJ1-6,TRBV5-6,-,CASSDGTASSPLHF,TGTGCCAGCAGCGATGGGACGGCCTCATCACCCCTCCACTTT
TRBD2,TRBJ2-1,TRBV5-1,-,CASSYRLAGSGEQFF,TGCGCCAGCAGCTACCGACTAGCGGGGAGCGGTGAGCAGTTCTTC
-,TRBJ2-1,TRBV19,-,CASSMLRGRLGYNEQFF,TGTGCCAGTAGTATGTTGCGGGGCCGACTTGGCTACAATGAGCAGTTCTTC
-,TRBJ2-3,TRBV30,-,CAWSVEGCLRLQDTDTQYF,TGTGCCTGGAGTGTAGAGGGGTGCCTCCGGCTCCAGGACACAGATACGCAGTATTTT
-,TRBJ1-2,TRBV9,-,CASGERRYGYTF,TGTGCCAGCGGTGAGCGGCGGTATGGCTACACCTTC
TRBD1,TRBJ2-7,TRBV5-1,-,CASSLSGTGKYEQYF,TGCGCCAGCAGCTTATCGGGGACAGGGAAGTACGAGCAGTACTTC
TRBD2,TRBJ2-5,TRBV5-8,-,CASSPRTSGVETQYF,TGTGCCAGCAGCCCCCGGACTAGCGGGGTTGAGACCCAGTACTTC
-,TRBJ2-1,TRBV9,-,CASSGPGHDYNEQFF,TGTGCCAGCAGCGGACCGGGACATGACTACAATGAGCAGTTCTTC
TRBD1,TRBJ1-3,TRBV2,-,CASSESPGGGSGNTIYF,TGTGCCAGCAGTGAATCCCCAGGGGGGGGCTCTGGAAACACCATATATTTT